The 23 T cell receptor beta chains presented below share a single source sample, sequenced in a study of shared T cell receptors in the human thymus (dated by TCRdb to the early 2020s). The method behind the library was the immunoSEQ multiplex PCR assay. In TCRdb, the immuneACCESS table is reduced to in-frame sequences with V and J assigned. These tables do not hold every clone; where another copy was compared, an unresolved V gene accounts for under half, and the others remain unexplained. The table for this sample lists about 660,000 clones; 87% of them were counted only once. The ten largest make up roughly 0.0086% of the sample. The data were also submitted as part of a second study, on human thymus T cells.

The sample was thymocytes. The source is a boy younger than two with a congenital heart defect. Donor details come from another sample of the same person, matched by shared clones.

V gene TRBV6-5 combines with J gene TRBJ1-2; TRBD1 aligns across 8 bases. Germline V gene data show CDR1 as MNHEY and CDR2 as SVGAGI. The CDR3 extends over 14 amino acids. The V gene end was trimmed by 6 bases and the J gene end by 6 bases; junction bases not matched to a gene: 9. The CDR3 bases are TGTGCCAGCAGGCAGGGGGCGTATGGGAATGGCTACACCTTC. Amino acids: CASRQGAYGNGYTF.

The chain couples TRBV12-5 to TRBJ1-1; 8 bases fit TRBD1. Losses at the gene ends were 2 bases for V and 11 bases for J; bases not matched to a gene: 19. Germline V gene sequence: CDR1 LGHNT, CDR2 FRNRAP. The length of the CDR3 is 17 residues. In nucleotides, the CDR3 is TGTGCTAGTGGTTTGATCCTGTCCCGGGACAGGCTCCAGGGGGCTTTCTTT. Protein sequence: CASGLILSRDRLQGAFF.

A few counts support this clone. This rearrangement joins TRBV6-5 to TRBJ2-6; D is unclear. Trimming took off 5 bases at V and 0 bases at J, with 5 bases between the two ends. Per germline, CDR1 MNHEY and CDR2 SVGAGI. The CDR3 has 14 residues. The CDR3 DNA reads as TGTGCCAGCAGTGGCTCCTCTGGGGCCAACGTCCTGACTTTC. It codes for CASSGSSGANVLTF.

The rearrangement links TRBV5-8 to TRBJ1-2; D possibly corresponds to TRBD1 (6 bases). Germline loops: CDR1 SGHTS, CDR2 YDEGEE. This CDR3 has 15 residues. The V end lost 4 bases, the J end lost 6 bases, and 19 bases lay between the germline ends. The CDR3: CASSMYRERIHGYTF. The CDR3 coding sequence is TGTGCCAGCAGCATGTACAGGGAACGGATCCATGGCTACACCTTC. Drawing the rest from reference TRBV5-8 and TRBJ1-2, the complete variable domain is EAGVTQSPTHLIKTRGQQATLRCSPISGHTSVYWYQQALGLGLQFLLWYDEGEERNRGNFPPRFSGRQFPNYSSELNVNALELEDSALYLCASSMYRERIHGYTFGSGTRLTVV.

This chain connects TRBV29-1 to TRBJ2-2; TRBD2 matches at 8 bases. With V trimmed by 4 bases and J by 6 bases, 7 bases remained unmatched. The CDR3 contains 14 residues. CDR1 SQVTM and CDR2 ANQGSEA come from the germline V gene. The CDR3 nucleotides are TGCAGCGTTGGGCCCGGGAGGGAGGCCGGGGAGCTGTTTTTT. Protein sequence: CSVGPGREAGELFF.

Concerning this clone: A junction end diverges from the germline sequence, so it may reflect a read error. This chain links TRBV7-6 with TRBJ1-5, with TRBD1 matching over 9 bases. The CDR3 consists of 18 residues. Germline CDR1 is SGHVS and CDR2 is FNYEAQ. This CDR3 is CASTLRLGQGYSNQPQHF. CDR3 sequence (DNA): TGTGCCAGCACCTTACGTCTCGGACAGGGGTATAGCAATCAGCCCCAGCATTTT. Combining the CDR3 with reference TRBV7-6 and TRBJ1-5 gives the whole variable domain GAGVSQSPRYKVTKRGQDVALRCDPISGHVSLYWYRQALGQGPEFLTYFNYEAQQDKSGLPNDRFSAERPEGSISTLTIQRTEQRDSAMYRCASTLRLGQGYSNQPQHFGDGTRLSIL.

The chain uses TRBV10-3 and TRBJ2-7; 11 nucleotides match TRBD2. Germline V gene data show CDR1 as ENHRY and CDR2 as SYGVKD. The trim removed 2 bases at V and 0 bases at J, leaving 0 bases unmatched. This CDR3 has 15 amino acids. The CDR3 is CAISEGLAGSYEQYF. CDR3 bases: TGTGCCATCAGTGAGGGACTAGCGGGCTCCTACGAGCAGTACTTC.

This chain links TRBV29-1 with TRBJ2-3, with D possibly matching TRBD1 (6 bases). The germline V gene has CDR1 SQVTM and CDR2 ANQGSEA. The length of the CDR3 is 11 residues. Trimming cost V 6 bases and J 4 bases, with 8 bases left between them. The CDR3 bases are TGCAGCGTAGCAGGGGCAGATACGCAGTATTTT. Protein product: CSVAGADTQYF.

The V and J genes are TRBV27 and TRBJ1-1; possible D gene TRBD1, 5 bases. This CDR3 region has 16 residues. V shed 4 bases and J shed 4 bases, with 19 bases lying between them. Germline values: CDR1 MNHEY, CDR2 SMNVEV (reference sequence). The CDR3 is CASSSGPWVGPTEAFF. As DNA, the CDR3 is TGTGCCAGCAGTTCCGGGCCGTGGGTGGGGCCCACTGAAGCTTTCTTT.

V gene TRBV6-1 combines with J gene TRBJ2-5; TRBD2 matches at 11 bases. Trimming at V came to 7 bases and at J to 5 bases, leaving 6 bases not matched to a gene. This CDR3 spans 14 amino acids. Germline lookup yields CDR1 MNHNS and CDR2 SASEGT. This CDR3 reads CASKLAGASETQYF. The CDR3 DNA is TGTGCCAGCAAACTAGCGGGAGCATCGGAGACCCAGTACTTC.

This clone was detected only once. The chain carries TRBV7-8 and TRBJ2-1; 15 nucleotides align to TRBD2. V lost 3 bases and J lost 5; bases outside the gene matches: 11. This CDR3 contains 19 residues. Germline lookup yields CDR1 SGHVS and CDR2 FQNEAQ. The CDR3 loop is CASSFHQGLAGGRDNEQFF. DNA for the CDR3: TGTGCCAGCAGCTTCCACCAAGGACTAGCGGGAGGGCGGGACAATGAGCAGTTCTTC.

Concerning this clone: Different DNA sequences within this sample yield the same CDR3. J is TRBJ2-1 and V is TRBV20-1, with unresolved D. V lost 3 bases and J lost 4, with 4 bases in between. CDR3 length equals 11 residues. CDR1 DFQATT and CDR2 SNEGSKA come from the germline V gene (reference sequence). The CDR3 spells CSASLYNEQFF. The DNA for the CDR3 is TGCAGTGCTAGTCTTTACAATGAGCAGTTCTTC.

V gene TRBV28 combines with J gene TRBJ2-7; D ambiguous. Trimming removed 7 bases at V and 6 bases at J, with 25 bases between. CDR1 MDHEN and CDR2 SYDVKM come from the germline V gene. CDR3 length: 16 residues. The DNA of the CDR3 is TGTGCCAGCACCCCCCACCTTGAGTATGGGCGACGCGAGCAGTACTTC. Its protein is CASTPHLEYGRREQYF.

The chain joins TRBV27 to TRBJ1-5; TRBD1 aligns across 7 bases. Germline V gives CDR1 MNHEY, CDR2 SMNVEV (reference sequence). This CDR3 is built from 17 residues. V shed 4 bases and J 5 bases; nucleotides not matched to a gene: 14. CDR3 residues: CASSSDAGTAEDQPQHF. The CDR3 region has the DNA TGTGCCAGCAGTTCCGACGCCGGGACAGCCGAGGATCAGCCCCAGCATTTT.

The chain links TRBV30 to TRBJ2-3, with 9 bases matching TRBD2. Trimming at V came to 0 bases and at J to 3 bases, leaving 7 bases not matched to a gene. CDR1 and CDR2 (germline): GTSNPN, SVGIG (reference sequence). The CDR3 consists of 16 residues. This CDR3 is CAWSVAGGRITDTQYF. CDR3 nucleotide sequence: TGTGCCTGGAGTGTAGCGGGAGGCCGAATTACAGATACGCAGTATTTT.

The chain couples TRBV28 to TRBJ2-1, with 13 bases fitting TRBD2. The CDR3 is 16 amino acids. The V gene's germline CDR1 is MDHEN and CDR2 SYDVKM. Losses at the gene ends were 5 bases for V and 6 bases for J; bases not matched to a gene: 7. The CDR3 region is CASSPRTSGRCNEQFF. In nucleotides, the CDR3 is TGTGCCAGCAGTCCTAGGACTAGCGGGAGATGCAATGAGCAGTTCTTC.

This chain connects TRBV30 to TRBJ2-7; TRBD2 matches 14 bases. The ends lost 6 bases at V and 6 bases at J; junction bases unmatched: 4. Germline loops: CDR1 GTSNPN, CDR2 SVGIG (reference sequence). The CDR3 sequence is 13 residues long. The CDR3 nucleotides read TGTGCCTGCGGGACTAGCGGGAGAATCGAGCAGTACTTC. Protein sequence: CACGTSGRIEQYF.

V and J are TRBV12-5 and TRBJ2-1; 8 bases map to TRBD2. Germline-derived CDR1 and CDR2 are LGHNT and FRNRAP. CDR3 length: 15 amino acids. V lost 7 bases and J lost 5; bases outside the gene matches: 10. In DNA, the CDR3 is TGTGCTAGTGCCCCCGGACTAGCATATCACAATGAGCAGTTCTTC. This translates into CASAPGLAYHNEQFF.

Only one count was recorded for this clone. This chain joins TRBV4-3 and TRBJ1-6, with 9 bases that match TRBD1. The germline V gene encodes CDR1 LGHNA and CDR2 YSLEER. J was trimmed by 8 bases and V by 0 bases; bases with no gene match: 11. The CDR3 sequence is 18 residues long. The CDR3 is CASSQEWGTGRTDSPLHF. As DNA, the CDR3 is TGCGCCAGCAGCCAAGAATGGGGGACAGGGAGAACGGATTCACCCCTCCACTTT.

The J gene is TRBJ2-5, the V gene TRBV7-9; TRBD1 agrees at 7 bases. The CDR3 contains 15 residues. With V trimmed by 5 bases and J by 2 bases, 8 bases remained unmatched. CDR1 and CDR2 (germline): SEHNR, FQNEAQ (reference sequence). The CDR3 nucleotides are TGTGCCAGCAGCGCGAGGGGACAGAAGCAAGAGACCCAGTACTTC. Encoded protein: CASSARGQKQETQYF.

V and J are TRBV28 and TRBJ1-1; TRBD1 is a possible D gene (6 bases). Germline CDR1 and CDR2: MDHEN and SYDVKM. The length of the CDR3 is 16 residues. V lost 4 bases and J 0 bases, leaving 15 bases between the germline ends. The CDR3 DNA is TGTGCCAGCAGTTACCCTTTTAGACAGGTGAACACTGAAGCTTTCTTT. It yields the protein CASSYPFRQVNTEAFF.

This clone appeared a few times. DNA of the CDR3: TGCAGCGCCGGGGGACAGAACACCTACGAGCAGTACTTC. It specifies CSAGGQNTYEQYF. The chain couples TRBV29-1 to TRBJ2-7; D is perhaps TRBD1 (7 bases). Germline V CDR1 and CDR2: SQVTM, ANQGSEA. Trimming took 7 bases from V and 2 from J, leaving 15 bases between them. The length of the CDR3 is 13 residues.

This chain connects TRBV30 to TRBJ2-7; D is possibly TRBD1 (6 bases). The length of the CDR3 is 16 residues. Trimming removed 0 bases from V and 6 bases from J, with 21 bases in between. Germline V gene data show CDR1 as GTSNPN and CDR2 as SVGIG (reference sequence). The CDR3: CAWSVLTSQGTSEQYF. CDR3 sequence (DNA): TGTGCCTGGAGTGTACTAACGAGCCAGGGGACCTCCGAGCAGTACTTC.